The clone carrying this T cell receptor (beta chain) was detected only a few times. Its antigen is still unknown. The sample originates from a study of T cells in Graves' hyperthyroidism and ophthalmopathy. As for the study in general: Before treatment of any kind, peripheral blood was taken at initial diagnosis.

Ophthalmopathy in the patients scored at least 3 on Clinical Activity Score and at least 4 on NOSPECS grade, lasting under 3 months. Points from the study as a whole: Ophthalmopathy was identified by the model a median about 6.8 months ahead of onset.

RNA transcripts yielded amplified TCR beta CDR3 regions. The study used the HTBI primer set for a first-round RT-PCR of the TCR CDR3. TCRdb analysed the multiplex PCR reads with MiXCR anew, one entry per CDR3 protein. The repertoire holds some 580,000 distinct CDR3 sequences, with roughly 15% as singletons. CDR1 is SQVTM and CDR2 is ANQGSEA in the germline V gene. Trimming shortened V by 7 bases and J by 4 bases, and 21 bases separated the two germline ends. CDR3 length equals 15 residues. V gene TRBV29-1 combines with J gene TRBJ2-3; D may be TRBD1 (7 bases). Sequencing was performed on blood. The TCR was taken from a woman aged 40 to 50 with Graves' ophthalmopathy. CDR3 residues: CSAGGWGDLADTQYF. CDR3 coding DNA: TGCAGCGCAGGGGGGTGGGGGGACTTGGCAGATACGCAGTATTTT.